The present entry profiles one T cell receptor (beta chain) with its context. Its cognate antigen is unknown. The sample comes from a study of cytomegalovirus exposure and HLA in healthy donors. Study information: Most genotyped donors, around 78% of 398, had Caucasian-associated genetic ancestry.

Use of 60 Vbeta and 13 Jbeta primers characterized the PCR. Methods used by the authors: About 88 million unique TCR beta chains, approximately 11 million of them shared, were counted by a later analysis. Data came from immunoSEQ multiplex PCR; TCRdb stores just in-frame clones and leaves some out. The V and J calls and clone size are taken from that table; D and trimming were inferred from the DNA. Altogether 90,000 to 120,000 clones are present, roughly 80% being singletons, with the ten largest covering approximately 2%. CDR1 SGHVS and CDR2 FNYEAQ come from the germline V gene. The CDR3 contains 14 residues. Trimming removed 3 bases at V and 0 bases at J, with 9 bases between. General observations from the study: When presence/absence was analysed, sequencing depth was taken to be roughly uniform across donors. Most TCR sequences proved rare, with some public TCRs found in many donors.

The chain recombines TRBV7-6 with TRBJ2-7, with D perhaps TRBD2 (5 bases). This receptor was identified in a man aged 30-40 years in good health and CMV-seronegative. The sample was PBMCs. CDR3 nucleotides: TGTGCCAGCAGCTTTCGGGAAAGCTCCTACGAGCAGTACTTC. Encoded protein: CASSFRESSYEQYF.